The 12 T cell receptor beta chains below all came from one sample that was sequenced in a study of blood T cell repertoires in COVID-19. This table comes from immunoSEQ multiplex PCR, and its TCRdb copy is limited to in-frame clones, with some not included. The data show about 140,000 clones, roughly 84% seen once. Sequences were obtained from PBMCs or T cells enriched from blood (not recorded which). The receptors were gathered from a man in his forties or fifties with acute COVID-19.

The rearrangement uses TRBV4-3 and TRBJ1-1, with D uncertain. Germline V gene data show CDR1 as LGHNA and CDR2 as YSLEER. V lost 2 bases and J lost 4, with 14 bases in between. The CDR3 has 15 amino acids. The CDR3 region is CASSQLVGSGTEAFF. CDR3 nucleotide sequence: TGCGCCAGCAGCCAACTGGTGGGTTCAGGCACTGAAGCTTTCTTT.

The chain links TRBV3-1 (or the pseudogene TRBV3-2) to TRBJ2-3, with a possible D match to TRBD2 (6 bases). The V end lost 0 bases, the J end lost 5 bases, and 9 bases lay between the germline ends. Germline V gene lookup returns CDR1 LGHDT and CDR2 YNNKEL (reference sequence). The CDR3 length is 14 residues. CDR3 sequence reads: CASSQEGTGDTQYF. CDR3 DNA sequence: TGTGCCAGCAGCCAAGAAGGGACTGGAGATACGCAGTATTTT.

V is TRBV28 and J is TRBJ1-1, with D possibly TRBD1 on 6 matching bases. The length of the CDR3 is 13 residues. Trimming took off 7 bases at V and 5 bases at J, with 14 bases between the two ends. CDR1 MDHEN and CDR2 SYDVKM come from the germline V gene. CDR3 nucleotide sequence: TGTGCCAGCAAGCGGGGGGCTGCGACTGAAGCTTTCTTT. Encoded protein: CASKRGAATEAFF.

V is TRBV7-9 and J is TRBJ2-4, with D possibly being TRBD1 (6 bases). Germline V gene sequence: CDR1 SEHNR, CDR2 FQNEAQ (reference sequence). Trimming cost V 5 bases and J 11 bases, with 16 bases left between them. CDR3 length: 13 amino acids. Written as DNA, the CDR3 is TGTGCCAGCAGCGCCCGGACAGCCGTATTTCAGTACTTC. It translates to CASSARTAVFQYF.

This clone occurred once. The J gene is TRBJ1-1, the V gene TRBV30, with D uncertain. Trimming took 4 bases from V and 7 from J, leaving 7 bases between them. Germline loops: CDR1 GTSNPN, CDR2 SVGIG (reference sequence). The CDR3 extends over 10 amino acids. The CDR3 reads CAWIPDEAFF. In nucleotides, the CDR3 is TGTGCCTGGATCCCAGATGAAGCTTTCTTT.

V is TRBV7-2 and J is TRBJ2-1, with 11 bases fitting TRBD2. Germline V gene data show CDR1 as SGHTA and CDR2 as FQGNSA. J was trimmed by 1 base and V by 4 bases; bases with no gene match: 6. The CDR3 covers 17 residues. CDR3 nucleotides: TGTGCCAGCAGCTCGCGACTAGCGGGGAAGTCCTACAATGAGCAGTTCTTC. Protein: CASSSRLAGKSYNEQFF.

The CDR3 sequence: CASSHPGRAGGETQYF. DNA of the CDR3: TGCGCCAGCAGCCACCCCGGTAGGGCGGGTGGAGAGACCCAGTACTTC. The chain is built from TRBV4-1 and TRBJ2-5; tentative D call: TRBD2 (5 bases). Germline V gives CDR1 MGHRA, CDR2 YSYEKL. Trimming pared 3 bases from V and 4 bases from J, leaving 18 bases between. CDR3 size: 16 residues.

This clone was found a few times. This chain links TRBV2 with TRBJ1-2; D may be TRBD1 (6 bases). V was shortened by 4 bases and J by 3 bases, with 12 bases between the two germline ends. The germline gives CDR1 SNHLY, CDR2 FYNNEI. The CDR3 runs 14 residues. The chain's CDR3 is CASSVRTDYYGYTF. The CDR3 DNA is TGTGCCAGCAGTGTTCGGACAGACTACTATGGCTACACCTTC.

The chain links TRBV5-1 to TRBJ2-2; 7 bases fit TRBD1. Losses at the gene ends were 4 bases for V and 2 bases for J; bases not matched to a gene: 8. Per germline, CDR1 SGHRS and CDR2 YFSETQ. The CDR3 has 16 amino acids. CDR3: CASSLTGPINTGELFF. CDR3 nucleotides: TGCGCCAGCAGCCTGACAGGGCCGATTAACACCGGGGAGCTGTTTTTT.

The chain is built from TRBV5-1 and TRBJ1-5; D gene unclear. Germline loops: CDR1 SGHRS, CDR2 YFSETQ. The CDR3 is made up of 13 amino acids. Trimming removed 1 base at V and 5 bases at J, with 7 bases between. CDR3 loop: CASSLYGDQPQHF. In DNA form, the CDR3 reads TGCGCCAGCAGCTTGTACGGGGATCAGCCCCAGCATTTT.

The chain couples TRBV18 to TRBJ2-2, with 9 bases that match TRBD2. CDR1 and CDR2 (germline): KGHSH, LQKENI. The CDR3 has 17 residues. V gave up 3 bases and J gave up 2 bases; unmatched junction bases: 7. CDR3 DNA sequence: TGTGCCAGCTCACCCTCGGTAGCGGGAGATAACACCGGGGAGCTGTTTTTT. Its protein product is CASSPSVAGDNTGELFF.

The genes are TRBV30 and TRBJ1-2; TRBD1 might be the D (5 bases). The CDR3 contains 14 residues. V was shortened by 2 bases and J by 8 bases, with 18 bases between the two germline ends. Looked up from germline, CDR1 is GTSNPN and CDR2 is SVGIG (reference sequence). This chain's CDR3 is CAWSRTGTAGGYTF. DNA of the CDR3: TGTGCCTGGAGTAGGACCGGGACTGCGGGGGGCTACACCTTC.